A selection of T cell receptor beta chains follows, all from one sample in a study of blood T cell repertoires in COVID-19. Libraries were prepared by immunoSEQ multiplex PCR; TCRdb keeps only in-frame clonotypes and omits some of them. The sample carries about 29,000 clones, 70% to 90% recorded once. Sequenced input: peripheral blood. These receptors were collected from an elderly woman with COVID-19, enrolled during active disease. The CDR3 runs from the conserved cysteine through the conserved F or W. The order of the fields is J gene, V gene, clone size, D gene, CDR3 protein, CDR3 DNA. The D gene is left open where the match is weak. A row's size may be missing; if present it is once, few, many or a size class.

j_call: TRBJ1-1; v_call: TRBV7-9; clone_size: NA; d_call: NA; cdr3_aa: CASGANTEAFF; cdr3_nt: TGTGCCAGCGGGGCGAACACTGAAGCTTTCTTT
j_call: TRBJ1-3; v_call: TRBV19; clone_size: NA; d_call: NA; cdr3_aa: CASSIRGFSGNTIYF; cdr3_nt: TGTGCCAGTAGTATCCGAGGGTTCTCTGGAAACACCATATATTTT
j_call: TRBJ1-1; v_call: TRBV5-4; clone_size: NA; d_call: TRBD1; cdr3_aa: CASSPRTGKVAEAFF; cdr3_nt: TGTGCCAGCAGCCCCCGGACAGGGAAAGTGGCTGAAGCTTTCTTT
j_call: TRBJ2-3; v_call: TRBV21-1; clone_size: NA; d_call: NA; cdr3_aa: CASRKCWGRVRTDTQYF; cdr3_nt: TGTGCCAGCAGGAAGTGCTGGGGCAGAGTTCGCACAGATACGCAGTATTTT
j_call: TRBJ1-2; v_call: TRBV6-1; clone_size: NA; d_call: NA; cdr3_aa: CASAEAQGENYGYTF; cdr3_nt: TGTGCCAGCGCTGAAGCTCAGGGTGAGAACTATGGCTACACCTTC
j_call: TRBJ1-6; v_call: TRBV30; clone_size: few; d_call: NA; cdr3_aa: CAGGNLFSYNSPLHF; cdr3_nt: TGTGCCGGAGGGAACCTATTTTCCTATAATTCACCCCTCCACTTT
j_call: TRBJ2-2; v_call: TRBV20-1; clone_size: NA; d_call: TRBD2; cdr3_aa: CSASPSGGNTGELFF; cdr3_nt: TGCAGTGCTAGTCCTAGCGGGGGGAACACCGGGGAGCTGTTTTTT
j_call: TRBJ1-3; v_call: TRBV19; clone_size: NA; d_call: TRBD1; cdr3_aa: CASSIPGQGDGNTIYF; cdr3_nt: TGTGCCAGTAGTATTCCGGGACAGGGTGATGGAAACACCATATATTTT
j_call: TRBJ2-2; v_call: TRBV12-5; clone_size: NA; d_call: NA; cdr3_aa: CASGLDYGELFF; cdr3_nt: TGTGCTAGTGGTTTGGACTACGGGGAGCTGTTTTTT
j_call: TRBJ1-4; v_call: TRBV2; clone_size: NA; d_call: NA; cdr3_aa: CASSSGTAGGEKLFF; cdr3_nt: TGTGCCAGCAGCTCCGGGACCGCCGGGGGTGAAAAACTGTTTTTT
j_call: TRBJ1-1; v_call: TRBV18; clone_size: once; d_call: NA; cdr3_aa: CASSPDLLGNAEAFF; cdr3_nt: TGTGCCAGCTCACCCGACCTACTAGGGAACGCTGAAGCTTTCTTT
j_call: TRBJ2-2; v_call: TRBV5-4; clone_size: medium-sized; d_call: NA; cdr3_aa: CASSPEGGRTGELFF; cdr3_nt: TGTGCCAGCAGCCCCGAGGGGGGGCGGACCGGGGAGCTGTTTTTT
j_call: TRBJ1-1; v_call: TRBV19; clone_size: once; d_call: NA; cdr3_aa: CASSISAGFYNTEAFF; cdr3_nt: TGTGCCAGTAGTATTTCGGCGGGTTTCTATAACACTGAAGCTTTCTTT
j_call: TRBJ2-3; v_call: TRBV10-1; clone_size: NA; d_call: NA; cdr3_aa: CASSERMGKDTQYF; cdr3_nt: TGCGCCAGCAGTGAGAGGATGGGCAAAGATACGCAGTATTTT
j_call: TRBJ1-2; v_call: TRBV5-1; clone_size: NA; d_call: NA; cdr3_aa: CASSLGYRVHGYTF; cdr3_nt: TGCGCCAGCAGCTTGGGGTACAGGGTCCATGGCTACACCTTC
j_call: TRBJ2-1; v_call: TRBV20-1; clone_size: NA; d_call: NA; cdr3_aa: CSASAGVDEQFF; cdr3_nt: TGCAGTGCTAGTGCAGGGGTCGATGAGCAGTTCTTC
j_call: TRBJ1-2; v_call: TRBV30; clone_size: NA; d_call: TRBD1; cdr3_aa: CAWSRQGAINYGYTF; cdr3_nt: TGTGCCTGGAGTCGACAGGGGGCTATTAACTATGGCTACACCTTC
j_call: TRBJ1-1; v_call: TRBV5-1; clone_size: NA; d_call: NA; cdr3_aa: CASSTGQTEAFF; cdr3_nt: TGCGCCAGCAGCACGGGACAAACTGAAGCTTTCTTT
j_call: TRBJ2-7; v_call: TRBV3-1/TRBV3-2; clone_size: NA; d_call: NA; cdr3_aa: CASSPRRAGREQYF; cdr3_nt: TGTGCCAGCAGCCCTCGAAGGGCAGGGCGCGAGCAGTACTTC
j_call: TRBJ1-4; v_call: TRBV7-9; clone_size: NA; d_call: TRBD1; cdr3_aa: CASTVDRVNEKLFF; cdr3_nt: TGTGCCAGCACCGTGGACAGGGTTAATGAAAAACTGTTTTTT
j_call: TRBJ2-2; v_call: TRBV6-6; clone_size: few; d_call: NA; cdr3_aa: CASSPWGQGREYTGELFF; cdr3_nt: TGTGCCAGCAGTCCCTGGGGGCAGGGAAGGGAGTACACCGGGGAGCTGTTTTTT
j_call: TRBJ2-3; v_call: TRBV7-9; clone_size: NA; d_call: TRBD1; cdr3_aa: CASSLGDRGRADTQYF; cdr3_nt: TGTGCCAGCAGCTTAGGGGACAGGGGACGTGCAGATACGCAGTATTTT
j_call: TRBJ2-2; v_call: TRBV2; clone_size: NA; d_call: TRBD2; cdr3_aa: CASSIAGGTGELFF; cdr3_nt: TGTGCCAGCAGCATAGCGGGGGGTACCGGGGAGCTGTTTTTT
j_call: TRBJ1-2; v_call: TRBV28; clone_size: NA; d_call: NA; cdr3_aa: CASSFTQSRGGYTF; cdr3_nt: TGTGCCAGCAGTTTTACGCAAAGTCGAGGTGGCTACACCTTC
j_call: TRBJ1-4; v_call: TRBV5-4; clone_size: once; d_call: NA; cdr3_aa: CASSFGGGGARREKLFF; cdr3_nt: TGTGCCAGCAGTTTTGGAGGCGGGGGGGCTCGTCGGGAAAAACTGTTTTTT
j_call: TRBJ1-2; v_call: TRBV5-1; clone_size: few; d_call: NA; cdr3_aa: CASSPEGTLRSYTF; cdr3_nt: TGCGCCAGCAGCCCCGAGGGGACTCTTAGGAGCTACACCTTC
j_call: TRBJ2-2; v_call: TRBV2; clone_size: NA; d_call: NA; cdr3_aa: CASSEQGTGELFF; cdr3_nt: TGTGCCAGCAGTGAACAGGGTACCGGGGAGCTGTTTTTT
j_call: TRBJ1-2; v_call: TRBV6-2/TRBV6-3; clone_size: NA; d_call: NA; cdr3_aa: CASSDYRRSLYGYTF; cdr3_nt: TGTGCCAGCAGCGACTATCGACGGAGCCTCTATGGCTACACCTTC
j_call: TRBJ1-1; v_call: TRBV29-1; clone_size: NA; d_call: NA; cdr3_aa: CTATFRQANTEAFF; cdr3_nt: TGCACCGCGACTTTTCGACAGGCGAACACTGAAGCTTTCTTT
j_call: TRBJ1-1; v_call: TRBV9; clone_size: NA; d_call: TRBD1; cdr3_aa: CASRMRQGGTEAFF; cdr3_nt: TGTGCCAGCAGAATGAGACAGGGGGGCACTGAAGCTTTCTTT
j_call: TRBJ1-1; v_call: TRBV7-2; clone_size: once; d_call: NA; cdr3_aa: CASSLARWWEGNTEAFF; cdr3_nt: TGTGCCAGCAGCTTAGCGCGGTGGTGGGAGGGGAACACTGAAGCTTTCTTT
j_call: TRBJ2-5; v_call: TRBV6-5; clone_size: NA; d_call: NA; cdr3_aa: CASSYSYGGSRETQYF; cdr3_nt: TGTGCCAGCAGTTACTCGTATGGGGGCTCCCGGGAGACCCAGTACTTC
j_call: TRBJ2-4; v_call: TRBV6-6; clone_size: few; d_call: NA; cdr3_aa: CASSYSTANIQYF; cdr3_nt: TGTGCCAGCAGTTACTCGACAGCAAACATTCAGTACTTC
j_call: TRBJ2-7; v_call: TRBV5-1; clone_size: few; d_call: TRBD1; cdr3_aa: CASSSAGQGYEQYF; cdr3_nt: TGCGCCAGCAGCTCTGCGGGACAGGGCTACGAGCAGTACTTC
j_call: TRBJ2-2; v_call: TRBV18; clone_size: NA; d_call: NA; cdr3_aa: CASSTRDSGTGELFF; cdr3_nt: TGTGCCAGCTCAACCAGGGATTCAGGCACCGGGGAGCTGTTTTTT
j_call: TRBJ1-1; v_call: TRBV12-3/TRBV12-4; clone_size: NA; d_call: NA; cdr3_aa: CASRRGSEAFF; cdr3_nt: TGTGCCAGCAGAAGGGGTTCTGAAGCTTTCTTT
j_call: TRBJ2-6; v_call: TRBV7-3; clone_size: NA; d_call: TRBD1; cdr3_aa: CASSLGGTGYSGANVLTF; cdr3_nt: TGTGCCAGCAGCTTAGGTGGGACAGGATACTCTGGGGCCAACGTCCTGACTTTC
j_call: TRBJ2-1; v_call: TRBV5-1; clone_size: NA; d_call: NA; cdr3_aa: CASSLVGESIYNEQFF; cdr3_nt: TGCGCCAGCAGCTTGGTCGGGGAGAGTATATACAATGAGCAGTTCTTC
j_call: TRBJ2-7; v_call: TRBV11-2; clone_size: NA; d_call: NA; cdr3_aa: CASSLDRGKGYEQYF; cdr3_nt: TGTGCCAGCAGCTTAGATCGAGGGAAAGGATACGAGCAGTACTTC
j_call: TRBJ2-2; v_call: TRBV5-6; clone_size: NA; d_call: NA; cdr3_aa: CASSLDTGLGYNTGELFF; cdr3_nt: TGTGCCAGCAGCTTGGACACAGGGTTGGGTTACAACACCGGGGAGCTGTTTTTT
j_call: TRBJ2-3; v_call: TRBV5-6; clone_size: NA; d_call: NA; cdr3_aa: CASSSTGDTQYF; cdr3_nt: TGTGCCAGCAGCTCTACGGGAGATACGCAGTATTTT
j_call: TRBJ1-1; v_call: TRBV19; clone_size: NA; d_call: TRBD1; cdr3_aa: CASSKQGQGNTEAFF; cdr3_nt: TGTGCCAGTAGTAAACAAGGACAGGGGAACACTGAAGCTTTCTTT
j_call: TRBJ1-1; v_call: TRBV5-1; clone_size: NA; d_call: NA; cdr3_aa: CASRDLAGENTEAFF; cdr3_nt: TGCGCCAGCAGGGATTTGGCAGGGGAGAACACTGAAGCTTTCTTT
j_call: TRBJ1-4; v_call: TRBV20-1; clone_size: NA; d_call: TRBD1; cdr3_aa: CSASPKTTGLLKARVEKLFF; cdr3_nt: TGCAGTGCTAGTCCCAAGACGACAGGGTTATTAAAAGCTCGAGTTGAAAAACTGTTTTTT
j_call: TRBJ2-1; v_call: TRBV30; clone_size: NA; d_call: TRBD2; cdr3_aa: CAWSLPGLAGNEQFF; cdr3_nt: TGTGCCTGGAGCTTACCGGGACTAGCTGGGAATGAGCAGTTCTTC
j_call: TRBJ2-5; v_call: TRBV11-3; clone_size: NA; d_call: NA; cdr3_aa: CASVDTTSSETQYF; cdr3_nt: TGTGCCAGTGTAGACACGACTAGTTCAGAGACCCAGTACTTC
j_call: TRBJ1-5; v_call: TRBV6-5; clone_size: NA; d_call: TRBD1; cdr3_aa: CASSSTTGVGNQPQHF; cdr3_nt: TGTGCCAGCAGTTCCACGACAGGGGTGGGAAATCAGCCCCAGCATTTT
j_call: TRBJ1-1; v_call: TRBV6-5; clone_size: NA; d_call: NA; cdr3_aa: CASSSSGRGWNTEAFF; cdr3_nt: TGTGCCAGCAGTTCATCAGGGCGCGGTTGGAACACTGAAGCTTTCTTT
j_call: TRBJ1-1; v_call: TRBV3-1/TRBV3-2; clone_size: NA; d_call: NA; cdr3_aa: CASSQGWRGTEAFF; cdr3_nt: TGTGCCAGCAGCCAAGGGTGGCGGGGCACTGAAGCTTTCTTT
j_call: TRBJ2-7; v_call: TRBV6-6; clone_size: NA; d_call: NA; cdr3_aa: CASSYSASGEQYF; cdr3_nt: TGTGCCAGCAGTTACAGCGCCTCGGGCGAGCAGTACTTC
j_call: TRBJ2-3; v_call: TRBV2; clone_size: NA; d_call: NA; cdr3_aa: CASSGEDSPFPDTQYF; cdr3_nt: TGTGCCAGCAGTGGAGAGGACTCTCCCTTCCCAGATACGCAGTATTTT
j_call: TRBJ2-7; v_call: TRBV25-1; clone_size: NA; d_call: TRBD1; cdr3_aa: CASSWTGSYEQYF; cdr3_nt: TGTGCCAGCAGTTGGACAGGGAGCTACGAGCAGTACTTC
j_call: TRBJ1-5; v_call: TRBV29-1; clone_size: NA; d_call: TRBD1; cdr3_aa: CSALGQGSNQPQHF; cdr3_nt: TGCAGCGCCCTAGGACAGGGAAGCAATCAGCCCCAGCATTTT
j_call: TRBJ2-1; v_call: TRBV5-8; clone_size: NA; d_call: NA; cdr3_aa: CASSSGFSEQFF; cdr3_nt: TGTGCCAGCAGCTCGGGGTTCAGTGAGCAGTTCTTC
j_call: TRBJ1-5; v_call: TRBV10-2; clone_size: NA; d_call: NA; cdr3_aa: CASSRGNQPQHF; cdr3_nt: TGCGCCAGCAGTCGAGGGAATCAGCCCCAGCATTTT
j_call: TRBJ2-3; v_call: TRBV19; clone_size: NA; d_call: NA; cdr3_aa: CASSIDSSVDTQYF; cdr3_nt: TGTGCCAGTAGTATAGACTCCAGCGTGGATACGCAGTATTTT
j_call: TRBJ1-5; v_call: TRBV6-6; clone_size: NA; d_call: NA; cdr3_aa: CASSSGLIQPQHF; cdr3_nt: TGTGCCAGCAGCTCGGGGTTAATCCAGCCCCAGCATTTT
j_call: TRBJ1-1; v_call: TRBV19; clone_size: NA; d_call: NA; cdr3_aa: CASSIGSNRGFF; cdr3_nt: TGTGCCAGTAGTATAGGTTCCAACCGCGGTTTCTTT
j_call: TRBJ1-2; v_call: TRBV10-3; clone_size: NA; d_call: NA; cdr3_aa: CAIRTENYGYTF; cdr3_nt: TGTGCCATCAGGACAGAGAACTATGGCTACACCTTC